The 7 T cell receptor beta chains given below trace back to one sample, sequenced in a study of OX40 agonist ivuxolimab in advanced cancers. Only in-frame clones appear in the TCRdb table, and some are missing; sequencing was by immunoSEQ multiplex PCR. The data contain more than 70,000 clones, roughly 90% of them singletons. This specimen was CD4+ or CD8+ T cells sorted from blood, taken in a trial of the OX40 agonist ivuxolimab. Every receptor here comes from an adult with an advanced solid tumor such as melanoma, head and neck, liver or kidney cancer.

V usage is TRBV10-1 and J usage is TRBJ2-7; 10 bases map to TRBD2. The CDR3 totals 16 residues. Germline CDR1 WNHNN, CDR2 SYGVQD (reference sequence). With 6 bases clipped from V and 2 bases from J, the junction kept 10 bases outside the gene matches. The CDR3 nucleotides are TGCGCCAGCAGCGGGACAGCGGGGGGGATTCCCTACGAGCAGTACTTC. Translated: CASSGTAGGIPYEQYF.

The chain employs TRBV27 and TRBJ2-2; D possibly corresponds to TRBD2 (6 bases). The CDR3 has 17 amino acids. Germline V gene lookup returns CDR1 MNHEY and CDR2 SMNVEV (reference sequence). V was cut by 5 bases and J by 0 bases, with 16 bases left in between. The DNA for the CDR3 is TGTGCCAGCAGTCTCCTCCTGGAGGGGCCGAACACCGGGGAGCTGTTTTTT. Translated, it gives CASSLLLEGPNTGELFF.

This sequence joins TRBV28 and TRBJ2-7; 9 nucleotides match TRBD1. The CDR3 runs 15 residues. Per the germline V gene, CDR1 is MDHEN and CDR2 is SYDVKM. With 6 bases clipped from V and 2 bases from J, the junction kept 8 bases outside the gene matches. The CDR3 loop reads CASRGQDRGTYEQYF. The CDR3, as DNA: TGTGCCAGCAGGGGACAGGACAGGGGCACCTACGAGCAGTACTTC.

This chain links TRBV5-4 with TRBJ2-3, with 10 bases identical to TRBD2. Germline V gives CDR1 SGHNT, CDR2 YYREEE (reference sequence). The CDR3 is made up of 16 amino acids. Unmatched junction bases numbered 5, after V lost 3 bases and J lost 1 base. CDR3 residues: CASSWVAGGRTDTQYF. In DNA form, the CDR3 reads TGTGCCAGCAGCTGGGTAGCGGGAGGTCGCACAGATACGCAGTATTTT.

The chain is built from TRBV5-5 and TRBJ2-7; 8 bases align to TRBD2. The CDR3 length is 14 residues. Germline loops: CDR1 SGHKS, CDR2 YYEKEE (reference sequence). Trimming cost V 2 bases and J 7 bases; bases outside gene matches: 8. The CDR3 nucleotides are TGTGCCAGCAGCTTCCCCTTGCGGGGGGTAGAGCAGTACTTC. Translated: CASSFPLRGVEQYF.

CDR3 coding DNA: TGCGCCAGCAGCCAAGATTGGCAACAGGGATTCGGCTACACCTTC. This gives the protein CASSQDWQQGFGYTF. This sequence joins TRBV4-1 and TRBJ1-2; D is possibly TRBD1 (6 bases). The germline V and J ends were trimmed by 0 bases and 8 bases, with 16 bases remaining between them. Germline V CDR1 and CDR2: MGHRA, YSYEKL. The CDR3 is 15 amino acids.

The rearrangement links TRBV28 to TRBJ1-3; D is ambiguous. In germline, CDR1 is MDHEN, CDR2 SYDVKM. The germline V and J ends were trimmed by 5 bases and 0 bases, with 8 bases remaining between them. There are 14 residues in the CDR3. The CDR3 nucleotides read TGTGCCAGCAGTCCCGATCACTCTGGAAACACCATATATTTT. It is translated as CASSPDHSGNTIYF.